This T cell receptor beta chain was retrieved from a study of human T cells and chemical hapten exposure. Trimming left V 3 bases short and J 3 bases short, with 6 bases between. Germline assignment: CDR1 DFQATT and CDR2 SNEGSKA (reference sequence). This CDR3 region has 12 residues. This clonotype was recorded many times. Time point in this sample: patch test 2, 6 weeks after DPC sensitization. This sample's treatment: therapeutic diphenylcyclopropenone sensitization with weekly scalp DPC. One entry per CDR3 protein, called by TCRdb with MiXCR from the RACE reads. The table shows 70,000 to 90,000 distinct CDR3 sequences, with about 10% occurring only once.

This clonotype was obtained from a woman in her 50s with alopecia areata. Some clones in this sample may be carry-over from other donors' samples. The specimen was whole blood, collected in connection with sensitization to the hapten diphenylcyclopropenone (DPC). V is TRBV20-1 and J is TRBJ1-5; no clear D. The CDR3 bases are TGCAGTGCTAGTCCGGCCAATCAGCCCCAGCATTTT. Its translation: CSASPANQPQHF.